This T cell receptor beta chain comes out of a study of identical twins. The CDR3 extends over 15 amino acids. The germline CDR1 and CDR2 sequences are SGHRS and YFSETQ. Trimming cost V 5 bases and J 4 bases; bases outside gene matches: 7. This clonotype was seen at least ten times. Its antigen is not identified. Notes on the study in general: Out-of-frame TCR alpha sharing in monozygotic twins exceeded recombination model predictions.

TCRdb reprocessed the 5' RACE reads via MiXCR and lists one record per CDR3 protein. The sample records approximately 220,000 distinct CDR3 sequences, under 10% being singletons. These data were also reused for a study on yellow fever vaccine responses in identical twins.

The V and J genes are TRBV5-1 and TRBJ2-2; TRBD1 matches 8 bases. Sequenced input: memory (CD45RO+) T cells sorted from blood. The source of this sequence is a woman between 18 and 29 years old in good health. This CDR3 reads CASRSGTGGTGELFF. CDR3 bases: TGCGCCAGCAGATCTGGGACAGGCGGCACCGGGGAGCTGTTTTTT.